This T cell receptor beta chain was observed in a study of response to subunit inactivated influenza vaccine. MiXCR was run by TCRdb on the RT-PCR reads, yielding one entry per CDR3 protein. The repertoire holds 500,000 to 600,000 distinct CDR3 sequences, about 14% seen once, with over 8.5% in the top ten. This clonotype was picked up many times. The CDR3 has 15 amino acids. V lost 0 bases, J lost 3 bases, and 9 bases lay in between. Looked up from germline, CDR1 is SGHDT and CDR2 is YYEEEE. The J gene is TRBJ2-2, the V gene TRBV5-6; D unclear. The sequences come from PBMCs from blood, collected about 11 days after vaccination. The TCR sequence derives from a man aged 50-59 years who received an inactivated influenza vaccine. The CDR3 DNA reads TGTGCCAGCAGCTTGGTAGATGGGCACACCGGGGAGCTGTTTTTT. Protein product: CASSLVDGHTGELFF.